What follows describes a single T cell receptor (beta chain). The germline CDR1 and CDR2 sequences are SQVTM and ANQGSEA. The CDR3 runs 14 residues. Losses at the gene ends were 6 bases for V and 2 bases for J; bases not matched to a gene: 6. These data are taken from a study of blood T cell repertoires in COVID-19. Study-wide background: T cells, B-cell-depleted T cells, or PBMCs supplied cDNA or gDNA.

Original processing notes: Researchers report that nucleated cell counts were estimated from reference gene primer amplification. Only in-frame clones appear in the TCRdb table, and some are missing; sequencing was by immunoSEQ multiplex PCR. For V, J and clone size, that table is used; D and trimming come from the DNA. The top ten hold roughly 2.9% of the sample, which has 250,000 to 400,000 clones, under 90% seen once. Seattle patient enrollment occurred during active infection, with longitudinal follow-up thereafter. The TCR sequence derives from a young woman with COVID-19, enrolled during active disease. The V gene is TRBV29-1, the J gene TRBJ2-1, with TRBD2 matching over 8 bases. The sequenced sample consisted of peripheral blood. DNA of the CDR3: TGCAGCGTCGAAACTAGCGGCACCTACAATGAGCAGTTCTTC. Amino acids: CSVETSGTYNEQFF.